The clone carrying this TCR beta chain was recorded at least ten times. The data stem from a study of human T cells and chemical hapten exposure. One entry per CDR3 protein results from TCRdb running MiXCR on the RACE reads. Of approximately 85,000 distinct CDR3 sequences detected, 10% appear once; the ten largest clones hold 2% to 2.5%. Time point reported: patch test 2, 6 weeks after DPC sensitization. Treatment described: therapeutic diphenylcyclopropenone sensitization with weekly scalp DPC. This CDR3 region has 14 residues. Deletions cut 3 bases from V and 2 bases from J, with 7 bases between. CDR1 and CDR2 (germline): SGHTA, FQGTGA.

The sequence was collected from a woman in her 30s with alopecia areata. Some clones in this sample may be carry-over from other donors' samples. This chain joins TRBV7-3 and TRBJ2-2; D gene unclear. The sequencing used whole blood, collected in connection with sensitization to the hapten diphenylcyclopropenone (DPC). CDR3: CASSFAENTGELFF. For the CDR3, the DNA is TGTGCCAGCAGCTTCGCAGAAAACACCGGGGAGCTGTTTTTT.